The present T cell receptor (beta chain) was sequenced within a study of T cells in Graves' hyperthyroidism and ophthalmopathy (dated by TCRdb to between 2018 and 2021). At the level of the whole study: Peripheral blood was collected at initial diagnosis, before any treatment. According to the paper, TCR Vbeta CDR3 sequencing was carried out on more than 120 peripheral blood samples, which came from over 40 ophthalmopathy, 80 or so hyperthyroidism and approximately 17 progressor patients. The study also compared thyroid tissue and blood T-cell repertoires from about 6 Graves' hyperthyroidism patients. An independent validation cohort of around 19 hyperthyroidism patients and approximately 15 patients who later progressed to ophthalmopathy tested prospective prediction of ophthalmopathy. To identify distinguishing TCR V-J signatures, a discovery cohort of about 100 patients was used, comprising under 45 with Graves' ophthalmopathy and about 59 with stable Graves' hyperthyroidism. For training and testing, the 100 or so patients in the discovery cohort were randomly divided in a 7:3 ratio. After blood sampling, hyperthyroidism patients were treated with methimazole at a starting dose of 30 mg daily, and ophthalmopathy patients were treated with high-dose intravenous methylprednisolone. What the authors observed across the whole study: No statistical method was used to fix the sample size in advance, and group allocation was not hidden from the investigators. Ophthalmopathy was separated from stable hyperthyroidism by a 13 V-J signature model, with just over 85% sensitivity and around 81% specificity obtained in cross-validation and 80%/75% obtained in testing. During validation, the model predicted progression to ophthalmopathy a median of approximately 7 months ahead of onset, with almost 71% sensitivity and about 75% specificity. Blood samples also contained most of the expanded thyroid clonotypes (frequency above 0.001), which suggests that blood repertoires may reflect thyroid immune responses.

Graves' hyperthyroidism was defined as stable when no progression to ophthalmopathy occurred over 18 months of follow-up. The hyperthyroidism patients were between 18 and 65 years old and newly diagnosed, with a disease duration of less than 2 months. Exclusion was applied to patients with uncontrolled infections, other autoimmune diseases, pregnancy or lactation. Diagnoses relied on clinical symptoms, serum thyroxine and TRAb, thyroid ultrasound and orbital computed tomography. PBMCs were isolated from about 9 ml of fresh peripheral blood by Ficoll-Paque density gradient centrifugation. Trizol reagent was used to extract total RNA, and RNA quality was then checked on an Agilent 2100 Bioanalyzer. The TCR beta CDR3 regions were amplified from RNA transcripts. The TCR CDR3 was subjected to a first round of RT-PCR using the HTBI primer set and the Qiagen OneStep RT-PCR kit. A second multiplex PCR round built the libraries, followed by size selection and purification. Paired-end sequencing of the libraries was performed with 100 bp reads on an Illumina HiSeq2000. Under the source paper's analysis protocol: Raw data were processed with SOAPnuke, discarding reads with adapters, uncalled bases, mean Phred below 15, or no exact constant-primer or identifier match. High-quality paired reads were merged with COPE v1.2.5, and unique nucleotide sequences were defined as clonotypes. Clonotypes were aligned to IMGT TRBV, TRBD and TRBJ reference segments using MiTCR v1.1. The analysis included only V-J combinations with a frequency above 0.0001, which together covered 98% to 99.2% of the repertoires. The TCS score was defined as the ratio of F50 (clonal expansion) to E x V (chaos), calculated using BLOSUM62-based TCRdist between CDR3 peptides within each V-J. Welch's t-statistics and random forest reduced approximately 520 V-J features to 10 to 15, which were used in a naive Bayes classifier (R e1071). TCRdb reanalyzed the raw reads on its own, using fastp at Q25 for trimming and MiXCR for clone calling, and kept in-frame beta chains. Records with the same CDR3 protein are collapsed into one entry carrying the most frequent genes and DNA. These V and J calls derive from TCRdb rather than the authors' analysis. The sample profile shows under 450,000 distinct CDR3 sequences; 15% to 17% of them were found once. The biggest ten clones account for roughly 15% of the sample.

Note on this clonotype: What antigen it recognizes has not been identified. Qualities for individual bases were not recorded, and no much larger clone is one base off.

The germline V gene gives CDR1 as SGDLS and CDR2 as YYNGEE. Trimming at the junction amounts to 3 bases on V and 2 bases on J, and the germline ends lie 14 bases apart. From the cysteine up to the phenylalanine, the CDR3 has a length of 16 residues. Only the CDR3 DNA is retained, 48 bases long and in frame from the first base. The receptor comes from a woman aged 18 to 35 with Graves' hyperthyroidism. Recombination joined TRBV9 with TRBJ2-2, and the D gene may be TRBD1, 6 bases matching. Specimen: blood. The base sequence is TGTGCCAGCAGCGCCAGGGGTTCCCTCAACACCGGGGAGCTGTTTTTT. Its translation reads: CASSARGSLNTGELFF.